Detailed here is one TCR beta chain. The antigen is not known. The V end lost 3 bases, the J end lost 3 bases, and 18 bases lay between the germline ends. This CDR3 spans 16 amino acids. Germline CDR1 is MNHNS and CDR2 is SASEGT. These data originate in a study of identical twins. Study-level points and caveats: The study found excess low generation probability among twin-shared out-of-frame alpha sequences. Not following the same donors, the study drew its conclusions from cross-sectional statistical analysis. Model-predicted out-of-frame TCR alpha sharing fell below observed values in monozygotic twins.

TCRdb re-called the 5' RACE reads through MiXCR, storing one row per CDR3 protein. The table records approximately 1.8 million distinct CDR3 sequences, less than 40% of them present only once. The rearrangement joins TRBV6-1 to TRBJ2-7, with D possibly being TRBD1 (5 bases). The TCR originated in a newborn girl in good health. Specimen: cord blood. CDR3 in amino acids: CASSDVGRQLLYEQYF. The DNA of the CDR3 is TGTGCCAGCAGTGATGTCGGGCGACAGCTCCTCTACGAGCAGTACTTC.